This TCR beta chain was recovered during a study of monozygotic twins with inflammatory bowel disease. The study's findings and limits: Healthy twins showed more clonotype sharing with others than IBD patients, especially patients with disease activity.

Regarding this clonotype: Its antigen is as yet unknown.

TCRdb reanalyzed the 5' RACE reads and collapses them to one entry per CDR3 protein, without DNA. The record lists approximately 390,000 distinct CDR3 sequences, of which the ten most abundant hold less than 2.5%. This CDR3 region has 15 residues. The germline CDR1 and CDR2 sequences are MNHEY and SVGAGI. Material: blood. The TCR comes from a human donor with ulcerative colitis or Crohn's disease, or a healthy co-twin of an affected twin (not recorded which). The gene calls are TRBV6-5 and TRBJ1-1; as DNA is missing, the TRBD1 call by TCRdb cannot be tested. CDR3 sequence: CASSSPLFAGTEAFF.